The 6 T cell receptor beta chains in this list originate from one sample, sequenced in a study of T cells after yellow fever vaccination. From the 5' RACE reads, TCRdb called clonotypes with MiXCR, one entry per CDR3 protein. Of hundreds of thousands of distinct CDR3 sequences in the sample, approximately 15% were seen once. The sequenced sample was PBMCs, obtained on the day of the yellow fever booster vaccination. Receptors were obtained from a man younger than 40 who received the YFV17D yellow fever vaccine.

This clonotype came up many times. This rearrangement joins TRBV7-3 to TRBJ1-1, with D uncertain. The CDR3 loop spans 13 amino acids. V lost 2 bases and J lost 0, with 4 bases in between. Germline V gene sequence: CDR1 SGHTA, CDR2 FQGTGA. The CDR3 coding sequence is TGTGCCAGCAGCTTAGAGGTGAACACTGAAGCTTTCTTT. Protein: CASSLEVNTEAFF.

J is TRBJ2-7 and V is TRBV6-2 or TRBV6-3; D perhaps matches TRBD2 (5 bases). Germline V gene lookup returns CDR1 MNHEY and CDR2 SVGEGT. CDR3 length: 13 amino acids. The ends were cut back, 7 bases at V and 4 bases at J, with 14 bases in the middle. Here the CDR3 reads CASTDGDRYEQYF. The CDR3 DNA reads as TGTGCCAGCACCGACGGGGATAGGTACGAGCAGTACTTC.

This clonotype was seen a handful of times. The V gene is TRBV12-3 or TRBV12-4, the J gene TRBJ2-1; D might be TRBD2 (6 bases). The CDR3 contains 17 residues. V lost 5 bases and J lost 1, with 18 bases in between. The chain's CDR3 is CASSLPGTATSYNEQFF. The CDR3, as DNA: TGTGCCAGCAGTCTACCCGGGACTGCCACTTCCTACAATGAGCAGTTCTTC.

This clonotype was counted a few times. This CDR3 is CSAKSPLVVSTDTQYF. The CDR3 DNA reads as TGCAGTGCTAAAAGCCCACTAGTGGTGAGCACAGATACGCAGTATTTT. The chain employs TRBV20-1 and TRBJ2-3; tentative D call: TRBD2 (5 bases). V was clipped by 4 bases and J by 0 bases, with 17 bases between them. From germline, CDR1 is DFQATT and CDR2 SNEGSKA (reference sequence). The CDR3 runs 16 residues.

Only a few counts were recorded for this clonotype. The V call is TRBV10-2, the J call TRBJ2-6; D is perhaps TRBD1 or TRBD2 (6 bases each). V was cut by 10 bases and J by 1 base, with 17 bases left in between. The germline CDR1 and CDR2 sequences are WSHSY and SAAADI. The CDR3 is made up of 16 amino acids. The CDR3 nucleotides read TGCGCCACGCGAGGGGGGTCACAGTCTGGGGCCAACGTCCTGACTTTC. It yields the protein CATRGGSQSGANVLTF.

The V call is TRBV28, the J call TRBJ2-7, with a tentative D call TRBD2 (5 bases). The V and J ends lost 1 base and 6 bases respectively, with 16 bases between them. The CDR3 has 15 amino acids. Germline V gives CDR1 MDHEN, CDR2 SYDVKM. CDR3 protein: CASSLYSAPPLEQYF. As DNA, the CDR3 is TGTGCCAGCAGTTTATATAGCGCACCCCCTCTCGAGCAGTACTTC.